The T cell receptor (beta chain) described here comes from a study of blood T cell repertoires in COVID-19. Overall study context: The United States, Italy and Spain supplied acute and convalescent COVID-19 samples.

Libraries were prepared by immunoSEQ multiplex PCR; TCRdb keeps only in-frame clonotypes and omits some of them. The table shows roughly 50,000 clones, with approximately 92% occurring only once. The source is a man between 45 and 60 years old with active COVID-19. Sequencing input: peripheral blood.

The CDR3 DNA is TGTGCCAGCAGCCCGGCCCGTGCGGGGGTAAACATTCAGTACTTC. It is translated as CASSPARAGVNIQYF. The gene calls are TRBV7-2 and TRBJ2-4; 7 nucleotides agree with TRBD2. The germline V gene encodes CDR1 SGHTA and CDR2 FQGNSA. V trimming: 5 bases; J trimming: 6 bases; junction bases outside the gene matches: 10. The CDR3 totals 15 residues.